This record concerns one T cell receptor (beta chain) sequence. The antigen remains undetermined. CDR1 and CDR2 from the germline V gene are KGHSH and LQKENI. V lost 6 bases to trimming and J lost 0 bases, with 12 bases between them. CDR3 length equals 15 residues. PCR was performed using 60 Vbeta and 13 Jbeta primers. Assay: immunoSEQ multiplex PCR; the TCRdb copy retains only in-frame clones and omits some. The sample shows tens of thousands of clones, 50% to 80% of them seen only once. This sample stems from a study of cytomegalovirus exposure and HLA in healthy donors. Whole-study context: An earlier analysis identified 117 million unique TCR beta sequences in about 200 million T cells.

Study outcomes and limitations: Later analysis associated a missense DCLRE1C variant with TCR beta V- and J-gene trimming.

The chain joins TRBV18 to TRBJ1-3, with a possible D match to TRBD1 (5 bases). The TCR was taken from a man aged 25 to 40 in good health and CMV-seronegative. Specimen: PBMCs. The CDR3: CASSRTGTSGNTIYF. The CDR3 DNA follows: TGTGCCAGCTCGCGAACAGGAACCTCTGGAAACACCATATATTTT.